The 32 T cell receptor beta chains below were found in one sample sequenced in a study of human T cells and chemical hapten exposure. This sample's time point: pre-sensitization, week 0. Treatment here: therapeutic diphenylcyclopropenone sensitization with weekly scalp DPC. Each CDR3 protein gets one entry after TCRdb re-called the RACE reads with MiXCR. The sample has approximately 77,000 distinct CDR3 sequences, 14% seen once. The sample here was whole blood, taken in connection with sensitization to the hapten diphenylcyclopropenone (DPC). The receptors here all came from a woman between 45 and 60 years old with alopecia areata. Some clones in this sample may be carry-over from other donors' samples.

This clonotype was detected only a few times. The chain links TRBV27 to TRBJ2-7; D call uncertain. V lost 5 bases and J 7 bases, leaving 15 bases between the germline ends. The length of the CDR3 is 13 residues. Per the germline V gene, CDR1 is MNHEY and CDR2 is SMNVEV (reference sequence). For the CDR3, the DNA is TGTGCCAGCAGTCCGACCCCCCGGCTAGAGCAGTACTTC. It encodes CASSPTPRLEQYF.

This clonotype was recorded many times. This chain connects TRBV3-1 to TRBJ2-7; 8 nucleotides align to TRBD2. V was clipped by 0 bases and J by 0 bases; unmatched bases: 10. The CDR3 runs to 18 residues. In germline, CDR1 is LGHDT, CDR2 YNNKEL (reference sequence). CDR3 coding DNA: TGTGCCAGCAGCCAAGATAGACTAGCGCGAAGGAGCTCCTACGAGCAGTACTTC. It specifies CASSQDRLARRSSYEQYF.

This clonotype showed up just a few times. The genes are TRBV6-5 and TRBJ2-1; 10 positions agree with TRBD2. Germline CDR1 and CDR2: MNHEY and SVGAGI. This CDR3 is 16 amino acids long. The V segment lost 0 bases and the J segment 7 bases; nucleotides outside the gene matches: 6. The CDR3 sequence is CASSYSRLAGVNEQFF. CDR3 in DNA: TGTGCCAGCAGTTACTCGCGGCTAGCGGGAGTTAATGAGCAGTTCTTC.

The sample holds a few counts of this clonotype. V usage is TRBV10-3 and J usage is TRBJ2-1, with 11 bases aligning to TRBD2. Germline assignment: CDR1 ENHRY and CDR2 SYGVKD. Germline trimming cut 3 bases from V and 9 bases from J; bases unmatched to any gene: 4. CDR3 size: 14 residues. CDR3 sequence reads: CAISELAGDAEQFF. In DNA, the CDR3 is TGTGCCATCAGTGAACTAGCGGGAGACGCTGAGCAGTTCTTC.

The rearrangement joins TRBV7-6 to TRBJ2-1; 8 bases are shared with TRBD2. Germline lookup yields CDR1 SGHVS and CDR2 FNYEAQ. The V gene end was trimmed by 1 base and the J gene end by 2 bases; junction bases not matched to a gene: 1. This CDR3 has 15 residues. CDR3 amino acids: CASSLDSGTYNEQFF. DNA of the CDR3: TGTGCCAGCAGCTTAGATAGCGGGACCTACAATGAGCAGTTCTTC. The full variable domain, in which reference TRBV7-6 and TRBJ2-1 provide the parts outside the CDR3, is GAGVSQSPRYKVTKRGQDVALRCDPISGHVSLYWYRQALGQGPEFLTYFNYEAQQDKSGLPNDRFSAERPEGSISTLTIQRTEQRDSAMYRCASSLDSGTYNEQFFGPGTRLTVL.

V is TRBV20-1 and J is TRBJ2-1; D is uncertain. Trimming stripped 5 bases from V and 7 bases from J, with 15 bases between. Germline V gene sequence: CDR1 DFQATT, CDR2 SNEGSKA (reference sequence). This CDR3 has 13 amino acids. The CDR3 DNA reads TGCAGTGCTGTAGATCTGGGCCGAAATGAGCAGTTCTTC. Amino acids: CSAVDLGRNEQFF.

The CDR3 loop reads CASSRHGYEQYF. Here the CDR3 DNA reads TGTGCCAGTAGTAGACACGGCTACGAGCAGTACTTC. The rearrangement links TRBV19 to TRBJ2-7; no firm D call. V was shortened by 4 bases and J by 3 bases, with 7 bases between the two germline ends. Looked up from germline, CDR1 is LNHDA and CDR2 is SQIVND (reference sequence). The CDR3 spans 12 residues.

This clonotype was seen many times. The chain has TRBV29-1 and TRBJ1-2; D possibly corresponds to TRBD1 (6 bases). The germline gives CDR1 SQVTM, CDR2 ANQGSEA. V lost 5 bases and J lost 4, with 11 bases in between. The CDR3 has 12 residues. The CDR3 nucleotides are TGCAGCGTTCAGGGGCAAACCTATGGCTACACCTTC. Its protein product is CSVQGQTYGYTF.

J is TRBJ2-5 and V is TRBV4-1, with 7 positions matching TRBD2. V lost 0 bases, J lost 2 bases, and 9 bases stayed unmatched. This CDR3 comprises 17 residues. The germline gives CDR1 MGHRA, CDR2 YSYEKL. The CDR3 nucleotides are TGCGCCAGCAGCCAAGATCCTAGCGGAGCTCTTCAAGAGACCCAGTACTTC. It yields the protein CASSQDPSGALQETQYF.

The V call is TRBV4-1, the J call TRBJ2-7, with 13 bases fitting TRBD2. V lost 3 bases to trimming and J lost 7 bases; unmatched junction nucleotides: 9. The CDR3 has 16 amino acids. Germline V CDR1 and CDR2: MGHRA, YSYEKL. The CDR3 sequence: CASSHGRTSGSWEQYF. In DNA, the CDR3 is TGCGCCAGCAGCCACGGCCGGACTAGCGGGAGTTGGGAGCAGTACTTC.

CDR3 sequence reads: CASSFRQGTYNEQFF. In nucleotides, the CDR3 is TGTGCCAGCAGCTTCCGACAGGGGACCTACAATGAGCAGTTCTTC. This rearrangement joins TRBV7-6 to TRBJ2-1, with 8 bases matching TRBD1. J gave up 2 bases and V 3 bases, and 3 bases lay outside the gene matches. In germline, CDR1 is SGHVS, CDR2 FNYEAQ. The CDR3 totals 15 residues.

The rearrangement joins TRBV27 to TRBJ1-2; perhaps TRBD1 as D (6 bases). There are 13 residues in the CDR3. Trimming removed 6 bases at V and 4 bases at J, with 12 bases between. CDR1 and CDR2 (germline): MNHEY, SMNVEV (reference sequence). As DNA, the CDR3 is TGTGCCAGCAGCGACAGGAGCCTCTATGGCTACACCTTC. It encodes CASSDRSLYGYTF.

CDR3 amino acids: CASIRTLNQPQHF. The CDR3 nucleotides are TGCGCCAGCATACGGACACTTAATCAGCCCCAGCATTTT. This chain joins TRBV10-1 and TRBJ1-5; possible D gene TRBD1, 5 bases. The germline gives CDR1 WNHNN, CDR2 SYGVQD (reference sequence). The CDR3 has 13 residues. Between the trimmed V and J ends, which lost 7 bases and 4 bases, there was a span of 11 bases.

The chain has TRBV9 and TRBJ2-3, with 7 bases identical to TRBD2. This CDR3 is 15 amino acids long. Germline V lookup: CDR1 SGDLS, CDR2 YYNGEE. The V segment lost 0 bases and the J segment 2 bases; nucleotides outside the gene matches: 3. Written as DNA, the CDR3 is TGTGCCAGCAGCGTAGGGGCGGGAGTCACAGATACGCAGTATTTT. Its protein is CASSVGAGVTDTQYF.

This clonotype was recorded a few times. The chain carries TRBV11-3 and TRBJ1-3; no reliable D call. Trimming pared 3 bases from V and 0 bases from J, leaving 3 bases between. CDR3 length: 13 residues. Germline V gene sequence: CDR1 SGHNT, CDR2 YENEEA. CDR3 loop: CASSFSSGNTIYF. The CDR3, as DNA: TGTGCCAGCAGCTTTAGCTCTGGAAACACCATATATTTT.

This clonotype was counted ten times or more. This chain connects TRBV29-1 to TRBJ2-5; TRBD2 matches at 7 bases. The CDR3 loop spans 13 amino acids. Trimming at V came to 0 bases and at J to 4 bases, leaving 2 bases not matched to a gene. Germline CDR1 reads SQVTM; CDR2 reads ANQGSEA. The CDR3 DNA sequence: TGCAGCGTTGAAGATGGCGGGGGAGAGACCCAGTACTTC. It is translated as CSVEDGGGETQYF.

The rearrangement uses TRBV7-2 and TRBJ2-1, with TRBD1 matching 12 bases. The CDR3 covers 14 residues. The germline CDR1 and CDR2 sequences are SGHTA and FQGNSA. J was trimmed by 8 bases and V by 5 bases; bases with no gene match: 4. CDR3 sequence: CASSPGQGADEQFF. CDR3 nucleotides: TGTGCCAGCAGCCCGGGACAGGGGGCAGATGAGCAGTTCTTC.

This clonotype was counted a few times. The J gene is TRBJ2-1, the V gene TRBV12-3 or TRBV12-4, with 14 bases matching TRBD2. The V gene end was trimmed by 8 bases and the J gene end by 9 bases; junction bases not matched to a gene: 9. CDR3 length equals 15 residues. The CDR3: CASSTGLAGAVEQFF. CDR3 in DNA: TGTGCCAGCTCCACGGGACTAGCGGGAGCTGTTGAGCAGTTCTTC.

This clonotype was seen a single time. The V call is TRBV7-2, the J call TRBJ2-3; 7 nucleotides line up with TRBD2. The germline V gene encodes CDR1 SGHTA and CDR2 FQGNSA. Trimming cost V 2 bases and J 5 bases; bases outside gene matches: 4. The CDR3 has 14 amino acids. The CDR3, as DNA: TGTGCCAGCAGCTTACGCGGGAGTGAAGATACGCAGTATTTT. The encoded protein is CASSLRGSEDTQYF.

The chain couples TRBV3-1 to TRBJ1-6; TRBD1 matches at 10 bases. This CDR3 is 14 amino acids long. The junction had 7 bases not matched to a gene; V was cut back by 7 bases and J by 10 bases. Germline V lookup: CDR1 LGHDT, CDR2 YNNKEL (reference sequence). CDR3 coding DNA: TGTGCCAGCAACAGACAGGGGGCAGGATCACCCCTCCACTTT. Encoded protein: CASNRQGAGSPLHF. The complete variable domain, with remaining parts taken from reference TRBV3-1 and TRBJ1-6, reads DTAVSQTPKYLVTQMGNDKSIKCEQNLGHDTMYWYKQDSKKFLKIMFSYNNKELIINETVPNRFSPKSPDKAHLNLHINSLELGDSAVYFCASNRQGAGSPLHFGNGTRLTVT.

This clonotype has only a few counts. The gene calls are TRBV5-1 and TRBJ2-2, with D unresolved. Germline V gene data show CDR1 as SGHRS and CDR2 as YFSETQ. The CDR3 has 14 residues. V lost 1 base and J lost 6, with 10 bases in between. The CDR3, as DNA: TGCGCCAGCAGCTTGTACGGCTATGCCGGGGAGCTGTTTTTT. Translation gives CASSLYGYAGELFF.

This sequence joins TRBV29-1 and TRBJ1-6; TRBD1 matches at 7 bases. This CDR3 comprises 14 residues. V lost 4 bases and J lost 9; bases outside the gene matches: 9. Germline V gene sequence: CDR1 SQVTM, CDR2 ANQGSEA. The CDR3 loop is CSVAPDRVGSPLHF. The CDR3 DNA is TGCAGCGTTGCCCCAGACAGGGTTGGTTCACCCCTCCACTTT.

Concerning this clonotype itself: This may arise from a read error, as a much more abundant clone is one base away. This chain connects TRBV5-1 to TRBJ2-5; 7 bases map to TRBD2. The V segment lost 3 bases and the J segment 8 bases; nucleotides outside the gene matches: 7. The CDR3 covers 13 residues. CDR1 is SGHRS and CDR2 is YFSETQ in the germline V gene. The CDR3 sequence is CASSSRQRGTQYF. CDR3 coding DNA: TGCGCCAGCAGCTCACGGCAGCGGGGTACCCAGTACTTC.

The chain carries TRBV29-1 and TRBJ2-1; unclear D gene. The CDR3 is made up of 14 amino acids. Trimming pared 3 bases from V and 0 bases from J, leaving 9 bases between. CDR1 is SQVTM, CDR2 ANQGSEA, per germline. CDR3 sequence: CSVDGAPSYNEQFF. As DNA, the CDR3 is TGCAGCGTTGACGGCGCCCCCTCCTACAATGAGCAGTTCTTC.

The gene calls are TRBV5-1 and TRBJ2-3; TRBD2 is a possible D gene (5 bases). The CDR3 is 16 residues long. V lost 0 bases to trimming and J lost 2 bases, with 13 bases between them. Germline CDR1 SGHRS, CDR2 YFSETQ. The CDR3 spells CASSLEGRGTTDTQYF. CDR3 DNA sequence: TGCGCCAGCAGCTTGGAAGGCCGGGGAACCACAGATACGCAGTATTTT.

This clonotype was seen a handful of times. The J gene is TRBJ2-6, the V gene TRBV30; 9 positions match TRBD2. V lost 4 bases to trimming and J lost 3 bases; unmatched junction nucleotides: 13. CDR1 and CDR2 from the germline V gene are GTSNPN and SVGIG (reference sequence). CDR3 length: 18 residues. The DNA of the CDR3 is TGTGCCTGGACTAACGAAATAGCGGGAGTTAGTGGGGCCAACGTCCTGACTTTC. Amino acids: CAWTNEIAGVSGANVLTF. Full variable domain (missing parts from reference TRBV30 and TRBJ2-6): SQTIHQWPATLVQPVGSPLSLECTVEGTSNPNLYWYRQAAGRGLQLLFYSVGIGQISSEVPQNLSASRPQDRQFILSSKKLLLSDSGFYLCAWTNEIAGVSGANVLTFGAGSRLTVL.

The chain joins TRBV12-3 or TRBV12-4 to TRBJ2-5; TRBD1 agrees at 7 bases. There are 14 residues in the CDR3. The V and J ends lost 5 bases and 4 bases, in that order; junction bases with no gene match: 7. The CDR3 loop is CASSQGVGVETQYF. In DNA form, the CDR3 reads TGTGCCAGCAGTCAGGGGGTCGGTGTAGAGACCCAGTACTTC.

The V call is TRBV7-9, the J call TRBJ1-6, with no clear D. The V gene's germline CDR1 is SEHNR and CDR2 FQNEAQ (reference sequence). CDR3 length: 13 residues. Trimming took 2 bases from V and 6 from J, leaving 5 bases between them. CDR3 in amino acids: CASSLQINSPLHF. CDR3 coding DNA: TGTGCCAGCAGCTTACAGATTAATTCACCCCTCCACTTT.

The gene calls are TRBV12-5 and TRBJ2-3; either TRBD1 or TRBD2 may supply D (7 bases each). V lost 7 bases and J lost 2, with 16 bases in between. Looked up from germline, CDR1 is LGHNT and CDR2 is FRNRAP. There are 15 residues in the CDR3. Here the CDR3 reads CASALGGTVTDTQYF. CDR3 DNA: TGTGCTAGTGCCTTGGGGGGGACAGTCACAGATACGCAGTATTTT.

The chain carries TRBV5-1 and TRBJ2-1, with a weak D call TRBD2 (6 bases). Germline V gene lookup returns CDR1 SGHRS and CDR2 YFSETQ. CDR3 length equals 12 residues. Trimming took 7 bases from V and 4 from J, leaving 9 bases between them. The CDR3, as DNA: TGCGCCAGCCAAGGGACTTACAATGAGCAGTTCTTC. Protein sequence: CASQGTYNEQFF.

J is TRBJ1-6 and V is TRBV12-3 or TRBV12-4, with 9 bases fitting TRBD1. The length of the CDR3 is 16 residues. J gave up 10 bases and V 0 bases, and 7 bases lay outside the gene matches. This chain's CDR3 is CASSLAHGTGNSPLHF. CDR3 nucleotides: TGTGCCAGCAGTTTAGCCCACGGGACAGGGAACTCACCCCTCCACTTT.

The CDR3 bases are TGCAGTGCTAGGGACGGATGGAGCCAGTACTTC. Translation gives CSARDGWSQYF. V is TRBV20-1 and J is TRBJ2-7, with D hard to call. Deletions cut 3 bases from V and 10 bases from J, with 13 bases between. CDR1 is DFQATT, CDR2 SNEGSKA, per germline (reference sequence). The CDR3 has 11 amino acids.